This T cell receptor (beta chain) is drawn from a study of blood T cell repertoires in COVID-19. Study information: Researchers got acute and convalescent COVID-19 samples from the United States, Italy and Spain. Sources were T cells, B-cell-depleted T cells, or PBMCs; the material itself was cDNA or gDNA.

In the original processing: The assay estimated nucleated cells by amplifying reference gene primers. Clones were read by immunoSEQ multiplex PCR, and TCRdb kept only the in-frame ones, dropping some. The V and J calls and the clone size are those of that table, but D and trimming were determined from the DNA. Here the sample spans roughly 80,000 clones, 84% being singletons. The CDR3 has 15 residues. V lost 6 bases, J lost 5 bases, and 10 bases stayed unmatched. Germline V gene lookup returns CDR1 MNHEY and CDR2 SVGAGI. The material sequenced was peripheral blood. The rearrangement uses TRBV6-5 and TRBJ2-7; TRBD1 matches at 10 bases. The sequence was obtained from a man aged 45 to 65 with acute or convalescent COVID-19. For the CDR3, the DNA is TGTGCCAGCAGCCCCTCCGGGACAGGGGATGACGAGCAGTACTTC. Protein product: CASSPSGTGDDEQYF.